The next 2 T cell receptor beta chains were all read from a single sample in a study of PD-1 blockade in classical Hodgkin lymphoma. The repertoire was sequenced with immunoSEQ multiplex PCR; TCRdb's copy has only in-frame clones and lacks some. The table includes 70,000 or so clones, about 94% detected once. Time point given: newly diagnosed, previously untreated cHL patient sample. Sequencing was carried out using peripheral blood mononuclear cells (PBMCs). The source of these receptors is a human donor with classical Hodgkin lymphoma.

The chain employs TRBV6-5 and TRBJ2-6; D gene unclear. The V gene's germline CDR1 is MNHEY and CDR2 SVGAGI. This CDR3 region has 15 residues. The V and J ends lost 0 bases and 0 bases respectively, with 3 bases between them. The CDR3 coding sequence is TGTGCCAGCAGTTACTCAGGCTCTGGGGCCAACGTCCTGACTTTC. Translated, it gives CASSYSGSGANVLTF.

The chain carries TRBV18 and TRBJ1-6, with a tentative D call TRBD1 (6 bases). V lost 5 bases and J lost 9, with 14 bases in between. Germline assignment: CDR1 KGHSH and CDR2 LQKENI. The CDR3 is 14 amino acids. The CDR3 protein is CASSVQGEGSPLHF. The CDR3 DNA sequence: TGTGCCAGCTCAGTACAGGGTGAAGGTTCACCCCTCCACTTT.